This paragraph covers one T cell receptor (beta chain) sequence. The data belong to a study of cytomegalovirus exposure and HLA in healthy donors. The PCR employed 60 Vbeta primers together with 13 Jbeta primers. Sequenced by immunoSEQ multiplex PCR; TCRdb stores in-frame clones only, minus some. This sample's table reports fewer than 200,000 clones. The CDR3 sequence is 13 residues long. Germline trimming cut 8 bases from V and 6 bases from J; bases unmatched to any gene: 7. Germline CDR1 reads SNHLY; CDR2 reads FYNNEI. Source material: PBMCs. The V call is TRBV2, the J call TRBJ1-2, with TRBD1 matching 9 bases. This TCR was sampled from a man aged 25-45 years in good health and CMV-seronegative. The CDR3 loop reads CASRGQGGHGYTF. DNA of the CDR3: TGTGCCAGCCGGGGACAGGGAGGGCATGGCTACACCTTC.